The 32 T cell receptor beta chains given below trace back to one sample, sequenced in a study of PD-1 blockade in classical Hodgkin lymphoma (dated by TCRdb to the early 2020s). The intended sense of this specimen's time point label: cycle 2 day 1 (C2D1) of nivolumab. All trial patients had relapsed after autologous stem cell transplantation, with cohorts A, B and C differing in prior brentuximab vedotin exposure. Library creation used the immunoSEQ multiplex PCR assay. What TCRdb holds here is the immuneACCESS table cut down to in-frame rearrangements. Part of the clones is not present; checked against another copy, under half of the missing clones reflect an unresolved V gene, and the others are unexplained. Counted in this sample were over 14,000 clones; around four fifths of them appeared once. The ten biggest clones cover approximately 25% of the sample. This specimen consisted of peripheral blood mononuclear cells (PBMCs), obtained before the second cycle of nivolumab. The source is a human donor with classical Hodgkin lymphoma.

This clone was counted between two and nine times. The chain links TRBV6-5 to TRBJ2-7; D is ambiguous. The CDR3 has 14 amino acids. The V end lost 0 bases, the J end lost 2 bases, and 8 bases lay between the germline ends. CDR1 and CDR2 from the germline V gene are MNHEY and SVGAGI. CDR3 amino acids: CASSYSTLAYEQYF. The CDR3 region has the DNA TGTGCCAGCAGTTACTCGACGCTAGCCTACGAGCAGTACTTC.

This chain uses TRBV28 with TRBJ2-3; TRBD1 matches at 8 bases. The J segment lost 0 bases and the V segment lost 5 bases, leaving 7 bases of the junction unmatched. CDR1 and CDR2 from the germline V gene are MDHEN and SYDVKM. The CDR3 runs 16 residues. CDR3 DNA sequence: TGTGCCAGCAGTCGTCTTCAGGGGGCGAGCACAGATACGCAGTATTTT. Translating it yields CASSRLQGASTDTQYF. Full variable domain (missing parts from reference TRBV28 and TRBJ2-3): DVKVTQSSRYLVKRTGEKVFLECVQDMDHENMFWYRQDPGLGLRLIYFSYDVKMKEKGDIPEGYSVSREKKERFSLILESASTNQTSMYLCASSRLQGASTDTQYFGPGTRLTVL.

J is TRBJ1-2 and V is TRBV14; D is ambiguous. Per germline, CDR1 SGHDN and CDR2 FVKESK. This CDR3 is 17 amino acids long. Between the trimmed V and J ends, which lost 0 bases and 0 bases, there was a span of 14 bases. CDR3 sequence: CASSQEALAGANYGYTF. CDR3 sequence (DNA): TGTGCCAGCAGCCAAGAGGCGTTGGCAGGAGCTAACTATGGCTACACCTTC.

The V call is TRBV4-2, the J call TRBJ1-5, with D unresolved. Germline CDR1 and CDR2: LGHNA and YNFKEQ. V was pared by 1 base and J by 4 bases, with 5 bases between. This CDR3 contains 13 residues. CDR3 DNA: TGTGCCAGCAGCCAAGGGGGTAATCAGCCCCAGCATTTT. It specifies CASSQGGNQPQHF.

The rearrangement uses TRBV11-2 and TRBJ1-3; D is unresolved. The germline V gene encodes CDR1 SGHAT and CDR2 FQNNGV. V was cut by 1 base and J by 4 bases, with 8 bases left in between. This CDR3 has 14 amino acids. CDR3 bases: TGTGCCAGCAGCTTAGCTACGAGGGGAAACACCATATATTTT. This translates into CASSLATRGNTIYF.

The chain carries TRBV5-6 and TRBJ1-1; D is unresolved. The CDR3 sequence is 13 residues long. V was trimmed by 0 bases and J by 5 bases, leaving 8 bases between them. CDR1 and CDR2 (germline): SGHDT, YYEEEE. CDR3 coding DNA: TGTGCCAGCAGCTTGGGGGATCGGACTGAAGCTTTCTTT. Translation gives CASSLGDRTEAFF.

V is TRBV2 and J is TRBJ2-5; D is unclear. With 4 bases removed from V and 2 bases from J, the gap between germline ends came to 8 bases. The CDR3 sequence is 13 residues long. Germline assignment: CDR1 SNHLY and CDR2 FYNNEI. CDR3 amino acids: CASSARWQETQYF. In DNA, the CDR3 is TGTGCCAGCAGTGCAAGGTGGCAAGAGACCCAGTACTTC.

This clone occurred a few times. This rearrangement joins TRBV6-6 to TRBJ1-5; perhaps TRBD1 as D (5 bases). CDR3 size: 14 residues. Trimming removed 7 bases at V and 2 bases at J, with 12 bases between. Looked up from germline, CDR1 is MNHNY and CDR2 is SVGAGI (reference sequence). DNA for the CDR3: TGTGCCAGCATCCCGGACACTCGCAATCAGCCCCAGCATTTT. It is translated as CASIPDTRNQPQHF.

On this clone itself: The sample has other DNA sequences that encode this CDR3 too. The chain has TRBV5-1 and TRBJ2-5; D remains ambiguous. V lost 2 bases to trimming and J lost 3 bases, with 8 bases between them. From germline, CDR1 is SGHRS and CDR2 YFSETQ. The CDR3 spans 13 residues. CDR3 DNA: TGCGCCAGCAGCTTAGGAAGGGAAGAGACCCAGTACTTC. This sequence encodes CASSLGREETQYF.

DNA of the CDR3: TGTGCCAGCAGTTACCTCGAGGGGCGCGGTTATTTT. Residues: CASSYLEGRGYF. The chain recombines TRBV6-6 with TRBJ2-3; D could derive from TRBD1 or TRBD2 (5 bases each). Germline CDR1 MNHNY, CDR2 SVGAGI (reference sequence). Trimming stripped 2 bases from V and 15 bases from J, with 15 bases between. CDR3 length: 12 residues.

J is TRBJ1-1 and V is TRBV19; D may be TRBD1 (6 bases). V was clipped by 5 bases and J by 7 bases, with 20 bases between them. The CDR3 runs 15 residues. Per germline, CDR1 LNHDA and CDR2 SQIVND (reference sequence). The CDR3 coding sequence is TGTGCCAGTAGTGATACAGGGTTGGGGGTACTTGAAGCTTTCTTT. Its protein is CASSDTGLGVLEAFF.

The chain has TRBV13 and TRBJ1-3; D gene unclear. V was clipped by 2 bases and J by 6 bases, with 11 bases between them. The CDR3 length is 14 residues. Germline V gives CDR1 PRHDT, CDR2 FYEKMQ (reference sequence). The CDR3 loop reads CASSLTGGENTIYF. The CDR3 nucleotides read TGTGCCAGCAGCTTAACTGGAGGAGAAAACACCATATATTTT.

The chain employs TRBV7-2 and TRBJ2-3; 10 bases are shared with TRBD1. Germline CDR1 SGHTA, CDR2 FQGNSA. This CDR3 region has 17 residues. V shed 3 bases, J shed 1 base, and the junction held 7 bases outside the gene matches. CDR3 protein: CASSFTPGTGGTDTQYF. The CDR3 DNA reads as TGTGCCAGCAGCTTCACTCCCGGGACAGGGGGCACAGATACGCAGTATTTT.

The table lists this clone with a count of one. V usage is TRBV5-1 and J usage is TRBJ2-1; TRBD2 aligns across 15 bases. Germline CDR1 and CDR2: SGHRS and YFSETQ. The CDR3 spans 15 residues. The ends lost 4 bases at V and 10 bases at J; junction bases unmatched: 6. CDR3 nucleotide sequence: TGCGCCAGCAGCACAGGACTAGCGGGGGGGCAGGAGCAGTTCTTC. Amino acid sequence: CASSTGLAGGQEQFF.

The gene calls are TRBV29-1 and TRBJ1-3; D gene ambiguous. The CDR3 extends over 16 amino acids. Germline assignment: CDR1 SQVTM and CDR2 ANQGSEA. The V and J ends lost 7 bases and 2 bases respectively, with 21 bases between them. The CDR3 DNA is TGCAGCGCCAAATCCGGGCCCAGCTGGACTGGAAACACCATATATTTT. This gives the protein CSAKSGPSWTGNTIYF.

The gene calls are TRBV6-4 and TRBJ1-3, with TRBD1 as a possible D gene (5 bases). The CDR3 runs to 15 residues. The V end was cut by 0 bases, the J end by 2 bases, with 8 bases between. Germline V gene lookup returns CDR1 MRHNA and CDR2 SNTAGT. The CDR3 DNA reads TGTGCCAGCAGTGACTCGGGGGTCCCTGGAAACACCATATATTTT. Translating gives CASSDSGVPGNTIYF.

V usage is TRBV7-9 and J usage is TRBJ2-7; tentatively, D is TRBD2 (6 bases). Germline V gene lookup returns CDR1 SEHNR and CDR2 FQNEAQ (reference sequence). This CDR3 is 12 amino acids long. The V gene lost 5 bases and the J gene lost 3 bases, with 8 bases spanning the gap. This CDR3 reads CASSRGFYEQYF. The DNA of the CDR3 is TGTGCCAGCAGCCGGGGGTTCTACGAGCAGTACTTC.

This clone has more than one count but fewer than ten. This sequence joins TRBV6-5 and TRBJ2-3; TRBD1 agrees at 11 bases. The V gene end was trimmed by 7 bases and the J gene end by 3 bases; junction bases not matched to a gene: 6. Germline assignment: CDR1 MNHEY and CDR2 SVGAGI. The CDR3 has 15 amino acids. The chain's CDR3 is CASNLGQGATDTQYF. The CDR3, as DNA: TGTGCCAGCAACCTCGGACAGGGGGCGACAGATACGCAGTATTTT.

V gene TRBV25-1 combines with J gene TRBJ1-3; D is undetermined. The CDR3 has 13 residues. Germline values: CDR1 MGHDK, CDR2 SYGVNS. With 7 bases removed from V and 9 bases from J, the gap between germline ends came to 16 bases. CDR3 residues: CASTRLGVGTIYF. The DNA of the CDR3 is TGTGCCAGCACGAGACTTGGGGTGGGCACCATATATTTT. The full variable domain, with the rest looked up from reference TRBV25-1 and TRBJ1-3, is EADIYQTPRYLVIGTGKKITLECSQTMGHDKMYWYQQDPGMELHLIHYSYGVNSTEKGDLSSESTVSRIRTEHFPLTLESARPSHTSQYLCASTRLGVGTIYFGEGSWLTVV.

This clone has a single count. This sequence joins TRBV5-1 and TRBJ2-1, with D unresolved. V lost 0 bases and J lost 6, with 7 bases in between. Germline V gene data show CDR1 as SGHRS and CDR2 as YFSETQ. There are 13 residues in the CDR3. This chain's CDR3 is CASSLGRSNEQFF. In DNA form, the CDR3 reads TGCGCCAGCAGCTTGGGCAGAAGCAATGAGCAGTTCTTC.

This clone was recorded only once. The chain carries TRBV11-3 and TRBJ2-2; 8 nucleotides match TRBD1. The CDR3 contains 15 residues. Germline trimming cut 5 bases from V and 4 bases from J; bases unmatched to any gene: 6. Germline CDR1 and CDR2: SGHNT and YENEEA. The CDR3 sequence: CASSLWTGTTGELFF. CDR3 in DNA: TGTGCCAGCAGCCTATGGACAGGGACCACCGGGGAGCTGTTTTTT.

The chain recombines TRBV9 with TRBJ2-3; D unresolved. In germline, CDR1 is SGDLS, CDR2 YYNGEE. The V and J ends lost 4 bases and 1 base respectively, with 19 bases between them. This CDR3 contains 17 residues. The CDR3 protein is CASSLGFGSHGTDTQYF. The CDR3, as DNA: TGTGCCAGCAGCCTCGGATTTGGTTCCCACGGCACAGATACGCAGTATTTT.

This clone turned up a few times. The germline gene is not matched at one end of the junction; a read error may be the cause. The CDR3 DNA is TGTGCCAGTAGTATACAGGGAGCCCCCCGCCACTTT. This codes for CASSIQGAPRHF. The rearrangement joins TRBV19 to TRBJ1-6; TRBD1 is a possible D gene (5 bases). CDR1 is LNHDA and CDR2 is SQIVND in the germline V gene (reference sequence). This CDR3 has 12 residues.

This clone was counted only a few times. This chain connects TRBV9 to TRBJ2-1, with D perhaps TRBD1 (5 bases). V was clipped by 1 base and J by 5 bases, with 7 bases between them. The CDR3 covers 13 residues. From germline, CDR1 is SGDLS and CDR2 YYNGEE. In nucleotides, the CDR3 is TGTGCCAGCAGCGTACAGGGAAACAATGAGCAGTTCTTC. This gives the protein CASSVQGNNEQFF.

The V and J genes are TRBV5-5 and TRBJ1-5; 7 nucleotides align to TRBD1. The trim removed 1 base at V and 5 bases at J, leaving 6 bases unmatched. The CDR3 sequence is 15 residues long. The germline V gene has CDR1 SGHKS and CDR2 YYEKEE (reference sequence). The CDR3 region is CASSLLGQGDQPQHF. CDR3 sequence (DNA): TGTGCCAGCAGCTTGTTAGGGCAGGGGGATCAGCCCCAGCATTTT.

The rearrangement uses TRBV28 and TRBJ1-2, with unresolved D. Germline-derived CDR1 and CDR2 are MDHEN and SYDVKM. The CDR3 totals 14 residues. V lost 5 bases to trimming and J lost 3 bases, with 13 bases between them. The CDR3 reads CASSHGRADYGYTF. CDR3 DNA: TGTGCCAGCAGTCATGGGCGGGCTGACTATGGCTACACCTTC.

The J gene is TRBJ1-2, the V gene TRBV5-8; no reliable D call. CDR3 length: 13 amino acids. Trimming took 4 bases from V and 4 from J, leaving 11 bases between them. In germline, CDR1 is SGHTS, CDR2 YDEGEE. CDR3 in amino acids: CASSPGRRYGYTF. Here the CDR3 DNA reads TGTGCCAGCAGCCCCGGGCGGCGCTATGGCTACACCTTC.

The DNA for the CDR3 is TGTGCCAGCAGTCGGCGGGGACGAGCCGTTCTGACAGATACGCAGTATTTT. Protein: CASSRRGRAVLTDTQYF. The V and J genes are TRBV27 and TRBJ2-3, with D possibly TRBD2 on 6 matching bases. Trimming pared 5 bases from V and 3 bases from J, leaving 21 bases between. The V gene's germline CDR1 is MNHEY and CDR2 SMNVEV (reference sequence). The CDR3 spans 17 residues.

The chain is built from TRBV4-3 and TRBJ2-3; TRBD1 aligns across 10 bases. Germline assignment: CDR1 LGHNA and CDR2 YSLEER. There are 19 residues in the CDR3. J was trimmed by 7 bases and V by 0 bases; bases with no gene match: 16. The CDR3 region is CASSQDNLPGQGKVYTQYF. DNA of the CDR3: TGCGCCAGCAGCCAAGATAATCTCCCGGGACAGGGGAAAGTATATACGCAGTATTTT.

The rearrangement links TRBV6-4 to TRBJ2-3; 11 bases match TRBD2. Germline trimming cut 8 bases from V and 0 bases from J; bases unmatched to any gene: 4. The V gene's germline CDR1 is MRHNA and CDR2 SNTAGT. CDR3 length: 15 residues. CDR3 region: CASSRLAGSTDTQYF. Here the CDR3 DNA reads TGTGCCAGCTCCAGACTAGCGGGGAGCACAGATACGCAGTATTTT.

The CDR3 DNA reads as TGTGCCAGCAGTGAAGGACAGGGGCGTTACAATGAGCAGTTCTTC. It yields the protein CASSEGQGRYNEQFF. The rearrangement links TRBV6-4 to TRBJ2-1; 9 nucleotides agree with TRBD1. Germline CDR1 is MRHNA and CDR2 is SNTAGT. The V segment lost 3 bases and the J segment 4 bases; nucleotides outside the gene matches: 4. The CDR3 is made up of 15 amino acids.

V is TRBV5-1 and J is TRBJ2-5, with D hard to call. Germline V CDR1 and CDR2: SGHRS, YFSETQ. V lost 0 bases and J 1 base, leaving 13 bases between the germline ends. The CDR3 length is 16 residues. The CDR3 loop reads CASSLAVTIGQETQYF. DNA for the CDR3: TGCGCCAGCAGCTTGGCAGTCACAATAGGCCAAGAGACCCAGTACTTC.